These 21 T cell receptor beta chains share one sample of origin, sequenced in a study of cytomegalovirus exposure and HLA in healthy donors. Profiling relied on immunoSEQ multiplex PCR, and the TCRdb table lists in-frame clones only, not all of them. The sample records roughly 120,000 clones, 86% being singletons. The sample consisted of PBMCs. These receptors all come from a man aged 18 to 35 in good health and CMV-seronegative.

V gene TRBV6-6 combines with J gene TRBJ1-2; TRBD1 matches at 7 bases. V was pared by 6 bases and J by 3 bases, with 13 bases of the junction left unmatched. The CDR3 is 16 residues long. CDR1 MNHNY and CDR2 SVGAGI come from the germline V gene (reference sequence). CDR3 in DNA: TGTGCCAGCAGCCAACCTGGCCTGGGACAGTACTATGGCTACACCTTC. Its translation: CASSQPGLGQYYGYTF.

The chain links TRBV4-1 to TRBJ1-6; D not resolved. There are 17 residues in the CDR3. Germline values: CDR1 MGHRA, CDR2 YSYEKL. Trimming took off 4 bases at V and 19 bases at J, with 32 bases between the two ends. The CDR3 DNA reads as TGCGCCAGCAGCCTCACGCCGAGCAGGTCGCATCCTAACCTGTCTCACTTT. It yields the protein CASSLTPSRSHPNLSHF.

The chain uses TRBV5-1 and TRBJ1-2; 8 bases map to TRBD1. With V trimmed by 4 bases and J by 5 bases, 10 bases remained unmatched. Germline V gene lookup returns CDR1 SGHRS and CDR2 YFSETQ. This CDR3 spans 15 amino acids. The CDR3 here is CASSDGQGLTYGYTF. The CDR3 coding sequence is TGCGCCAGCAGCGACGGACAGGGTTTAACATATGGCTACACCTTC.

The chain is built from TRBV30 and TRBJ1-1, with 9 bases fitting TRBD1. Trimming removed 8 bases from V and 1 base from J; junction bases left unmatched: 8. The CDR3 consists of 14 residues. Looked up from germline, CDR1 is GTSNPN and CDR2 is SVGIG (reference sequence). CDR3 amino acids: CAGGGDRENTEAFF. The CDR3 nucleotides read TGTGCCGGCGGCGGGGACAGGGAGAACACTGAAGCTTTCTTT.

The V and J genes are TRBV7-2 and TRBJ1-6, with D maybe TRBD1 (6 bases). The CDR3 covers 16 residues. Germline V gene data show CDR1 as SGHTA and CDR2 as FQGNSA. Trimming removed 2 bases at V and 5 bases at J, with 13 bases between. The chain's CDR3 is CASSLTKDRNNSPLHF. The CDR3 DNA reads as TGTGCCAGCAGCTTAACGAAGGACAGAAATAATTCACCCCTCCACTTT.

The rearrangement joins TRBV10-3 to TRBJ2-2; possibly TRBD1 for D (7 bases). The CDR3 has 17 amino acids. With 0 bases removed from V and 0 bases from J, the gap between germline ends came to 11 bases. The germline CDR1 and CDR2 sequences are ENHRY and SYGVKD. CDR3: CAISESARGANTGELFF. DNA for the CDR3: TGTGCCATCAGTGAGTCTGCCAGGGGGGCGAACACCGGGGAGCTGTTTTTT.

The chain is built from TRBV30 and TRBJ2-2; TRBD2 matches at 13 bases. V lost 3 bases and J lost 8; bases outside the gene matches: 12. The germline V gene encodes CDR1 GTSNPN and CDR2 SVGIG (reference sequence). The CDR3 contains 17 residues. The CDR3 here is CAWSTRTSGRLEGELFF. In DNA form, the CDR3 reads TGTGCCTGGAGCACAAGGACTAGCGGGAGACTCGAAGGGGAGCTGTTTTTT.

This chain links TRBV5-1 with TRBJ2-5; possibly TRBD1 for D (6 bases). The CDR3 totals 14 residues. CDR1 is SGHRS, CDR2 YFSETQ, per germline. Trimming pared 5 bases from V and 3 bases from J, leaving 14 bases between. The CDR3 loop is CASRLGGLEETQYF. The DNA for the CDR3 is TGCGCCAGCAGATTAGGGGGTTTGGAAGAGACCCAGTACTTC.

The chain carries TRBV5-5 and TRBJ2-5, with D perhaps TRBD2 (6 bases). Germline lookup yields CDR1 SGHKS and CDR2 YYEKEE (reference sequence). The CDR3 spans 14 residues. V lost 4 bases and J 5 bases, leaving 15 bases between the germline ends. CDR3 in amino acids: CASSPPVGGETQYF. In DNA, the CDR3 is TGTGCCAGCAGCCCCCCGGTCGGGGGTGAGACCCAGTACTTC.

The gene calls are TRBV7-6 and TRBJ1-5; D is possibly TRBD1 (5 bases). V gave up 4 bases and J gave up 7 bases, with 11 bases separating them. Germline lookup yields CDR1 SGHVS and CDR2 FNYEAQ. The CDR3 runs to 13 residues. CDR3: CASSSRRGQPQHF. The CDR3 DNA reads TGTGCCAGCAGCTCCCGAAGGGGCCAGCCCCAGCATTTT.

This chain joins TRBV6-4 and TRBJ1-1; 12 nucleotides match TRBD1. CDR1 and CDR2 from the germline V gene are MRHNA and SNTAGT. The CDR3 consists of 18 residues. Trimming cost V 0 bases and J 1 base; bases outside gene matches: 6. The CDR3 bases are TGTGCCAGCAGTGACTCTAGGGACAGGGGGCCTGGGAACACTGAAGCTTTCTTT. Amino acids: CASSDSRDRGPGNTEAFF.

CDR3 nucleotides: TGTGCCAGCAGCTTAGGCTGGCTAGTGACTAGCGCCCCAGAGACCCAGTACTTC. It translates to CASSLGWLVTSAPETQYF. This chain joins TRBV11-2 and TRBJ2-5; 8 bases line up with TRBD2. CDR3 length: 18 amino acids. Germline CDR1 reads SGHAT; CDR2 reads FQNNGV. V lost 1 base, J lost 4 bases, and 14 bases stayed unmatched.

This chain connects TRBV4-1 to TRBJ2-3; weak D call: TRBD2 (5 bases). The V gene lost 3 bases and the J gene lost 7 bases, with 8 bases spanning the gap. Germline V gives CDR1 MGHRA, CDR2 YSYEKL. The CDR3 consists of 12 residues. The CDR3 coding sequence is TGCGCCAGCAGCCAGTCGGGGAATACGCAGTATTTT. It yields the protein CASSQSGNTQYF.

This clone was picked up one time. The chain employs TRBV30 and TRBJ2-5, with 9 bases fitting TRBD1. Per the germline V gene, CDR1 is GTSNPN and CDR2 is SVGIG (reference sequence). V was pared by 2 bases and J by 5 bases, with 6 bases of the junction left unmatched. The CDR3 sequence is 14 residues long. CDR3 sequence reads: CAWSTQGARETQYF. The CDR3 bases are TGTGCCTGGAGTACACAGGGGGCTAGGGAGACCCAGTACTTC.

The chain couples TRBV7-6 to TRBJ2-3; TRBD2 agrees at 13 bases. The CDR3 spans 19 residues. V lost 6 bases and J lost 1; bases outside the gene matches: 13. The germline V gene encodes CDR1 SGHVS and CDR2 FNYEAQ. In DNA, the CDR3 is TGTGCCAGCAGGGCAGGGACTAGCGGGACAGTCGGGCGCACAGATACGCAGTATTTT. Its protein is CASRAGTSGTVGRTDTQYF.

The CDR3 spells CASRTGGGGQPQHF. In nucleotides, the CDR3 is TGTGCCAGCAGGACAGGGGGCGGGGGACAGCCCCAGCATTTT. The chain has TRBV21-1 and TRBJ1-5; whether TRBD1, the table's D call, matches the DNA was not checked. TRBV21-1 is designated a pseudogene. There are 14 residues in the CDR3.

The V and J genes are TRBV5-1 and TRBJ2-1; D is possibly TRBD1 (5 bases). CDR1 and CDR2 (germline): SGHRS, YFSETQ. This CDR3 is 13 amino acids long. V gave up 0 bases and J gave up 10 bases, with 11 bases separating them. In DNA, the CDR3 is TGCGCCAGCAGCTTGGTATGGGGCCGGGAGCAGTTCTTC. Translating it yields CASSLVWGREQFF.

Comment on this clone: The identical CDR3 is also encoded by other nucleotide sequences in the sample. The rearrangement joins TRBV29-1 to TRBJ1-4, with D unclear. The length of the CDR3 is 13 residues. The germline V and J ends were trimmed by 6 bases and 3 bases, with 11 bases remaining between them. CDR1 and CDR2 from the germline V gene are SQVTM and ANQGSEA. The CDR3: CSVGVVANEKLFF. Written as DNA, the CDR3 is TGCAGCGTCGGTGTGGTGGCTAATGAAAAACTGTTTTTT.

The J gene is TRBJ1-5, the V gene TRBV15; no firm D call. V was cut by 1 base and J by 9 bases, with 7 bases left in between. The CDR3 length is 12 residues. The germline gives CDR1 LNHNV, CDR2 YYDKDF (reference sequence). The CDR3 coding sequence is TGTGCCACCAGCAGAGCGGGAAGGCCCCAGCATTTT. Amino acid sequence: CATSRAGRPQHF.

This clone was seen just once. CDR3 DNA: TGCGCCAGCAGCTTGACTAGCGGGAGCCATACGCAGTATTTT. It specifies CASSLTSGSHTQYF. The gene calls are TRBV5-1 and TRBJ2-3; the match to TRBD2 covers 11 bases. The CDR3 is made up of 14 amino acids. Germline CDR1 and CDR2: SGHRS and YFSETQ. J lost 7 bases, V lost 1 base, and 2 bases had no gene match.

This chain joins TRBV10-2 and TRBJ1-2, with TRBD1 matching 7 bases. Per the germline V gene, CDR1 is WSHSY and CDR2 is SAAADI. The V gene end was trimmed by 3 bases and the J gene end by 2 bases; junction bases not matched to a gene: 3. The CDR3 covers 14 residues. The CDR3 DNA reads TGCGCCAGCAGTGACAGGGGGAACAACTATGGCTACACCTTC. It codes for CASSDRGNNYGYTF.